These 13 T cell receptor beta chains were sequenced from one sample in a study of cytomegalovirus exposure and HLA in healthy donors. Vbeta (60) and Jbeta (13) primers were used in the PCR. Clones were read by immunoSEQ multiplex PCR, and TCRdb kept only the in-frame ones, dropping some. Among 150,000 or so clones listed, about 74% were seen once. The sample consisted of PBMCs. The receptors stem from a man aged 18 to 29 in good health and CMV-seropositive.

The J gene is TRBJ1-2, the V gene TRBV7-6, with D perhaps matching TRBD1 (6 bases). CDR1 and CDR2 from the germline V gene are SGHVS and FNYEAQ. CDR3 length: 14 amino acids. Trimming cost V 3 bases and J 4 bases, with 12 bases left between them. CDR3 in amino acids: CASSLQQGSYGYTF. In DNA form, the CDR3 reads TGTGCCAGCAGCTTGCAACAGGGTTCCTATGGCTACACCTTC.

The CDR3 spells CASSGLTAGSYNSPLHF. CDR3 sequence (DNA): TGTGCCAGCAGTGGATTGACAGCCGGCTCCTATAATTCACCCCTCCACTTT. The chain is built from TRBV6-1 and TRBJ1-6; D possibly corresponds to TRBD1 (5 bases). V was clipped by 4 bases and J by 0 bases, with 13 bases between them. Germline lookup yields CDR1 MNHNS and CDR2 SASEGT. CDR3 length equals 17 residues.

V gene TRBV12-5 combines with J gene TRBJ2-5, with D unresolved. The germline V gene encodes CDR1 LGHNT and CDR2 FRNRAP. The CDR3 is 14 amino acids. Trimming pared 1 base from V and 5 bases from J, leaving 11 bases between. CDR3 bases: TGTGCTAGTGGTTTGGACGTACAGCATGAGACCCAGTACTTC. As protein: CASGLDVQHETQYF.

The CDR3 nucleotides read TGTGCCACCGCCCTTGACAGGGTCAATGAAAAACTGTTTTTT. Its protein product is CATALDRVNEKLFF. The chain uses TRBV6-1 and TRBJ1-4; the match to TRBD1 covers 7 bases. CDR1 MNHNS and CDR2 SASEGT come from the germline V gene. The CDR3 consists of 14 residues. V gave up 10 bases and J gave up 5 bases; unmatched junction bases: 10.

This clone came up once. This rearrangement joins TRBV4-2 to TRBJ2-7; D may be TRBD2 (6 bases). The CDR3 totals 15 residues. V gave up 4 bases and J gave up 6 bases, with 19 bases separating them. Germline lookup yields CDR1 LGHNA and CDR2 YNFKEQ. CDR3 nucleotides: TGTGCCAGCAGCCCGGACGGGGGAGCGGAGTCCGAGCAGTACTTC. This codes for CASSPDGGAESEQYF.

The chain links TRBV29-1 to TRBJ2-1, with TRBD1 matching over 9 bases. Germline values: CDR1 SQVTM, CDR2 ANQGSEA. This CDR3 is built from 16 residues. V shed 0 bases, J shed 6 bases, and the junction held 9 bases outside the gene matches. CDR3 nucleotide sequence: TGCAGCGTTGAAGACCCCGGGACAGGGAACCCCAATGAGCAGTTCTTC. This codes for CSVEDPGTGNPNEQFF.

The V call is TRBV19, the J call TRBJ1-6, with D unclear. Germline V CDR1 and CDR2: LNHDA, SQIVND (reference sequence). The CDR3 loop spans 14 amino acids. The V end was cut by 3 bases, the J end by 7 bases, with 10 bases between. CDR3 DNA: TGTGCCAGTAGTATCCGCGGCCAAAATTCACCCCTCCACTTT. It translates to CASSIRGQNSPLHF.

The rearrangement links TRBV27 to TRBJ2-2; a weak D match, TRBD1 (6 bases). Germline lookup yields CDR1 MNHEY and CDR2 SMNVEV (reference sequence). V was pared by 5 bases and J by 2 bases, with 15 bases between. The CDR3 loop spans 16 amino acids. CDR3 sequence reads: CASSLISGHNTGELFF. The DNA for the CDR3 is TGTGCCAGCAGTCTTATATCGGGACACAACACCGGGGAGCTGTTTTTT.

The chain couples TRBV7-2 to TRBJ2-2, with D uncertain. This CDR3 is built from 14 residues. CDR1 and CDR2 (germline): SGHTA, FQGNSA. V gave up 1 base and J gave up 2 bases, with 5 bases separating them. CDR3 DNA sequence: TGTGCCAGCAGCTTAGGGCACAACACCGGGGAGCTGTTTTTT. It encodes CASSLGHNTGELFF. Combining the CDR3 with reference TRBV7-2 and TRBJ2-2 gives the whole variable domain GAGVSQSPSNKVTEKGKDVELRCDPISGHTALYWYRQSLGQGLEFLIYFQGNSAPDKSGLPSDRFSAERTGGSVSTLTIQRTQQEDSAVYLCASSLGHNTGELFFGEGSRLTVL.

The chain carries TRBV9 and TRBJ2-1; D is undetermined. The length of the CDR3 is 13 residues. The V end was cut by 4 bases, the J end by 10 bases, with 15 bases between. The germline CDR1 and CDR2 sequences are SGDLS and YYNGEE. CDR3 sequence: CASSTSPNGEQFF. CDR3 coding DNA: TGTGCCAGCAGCACTTCCCCAAACGGGGAGCAGTTCTTC.

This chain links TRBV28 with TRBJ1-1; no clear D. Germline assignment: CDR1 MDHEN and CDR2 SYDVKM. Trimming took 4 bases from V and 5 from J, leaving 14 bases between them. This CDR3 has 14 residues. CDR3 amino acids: CASSSVPPRTEAFF. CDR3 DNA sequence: TGTGCCAGCAGTTCAGTCCCTCCCAGGACTGAAGCTTTCTTT.

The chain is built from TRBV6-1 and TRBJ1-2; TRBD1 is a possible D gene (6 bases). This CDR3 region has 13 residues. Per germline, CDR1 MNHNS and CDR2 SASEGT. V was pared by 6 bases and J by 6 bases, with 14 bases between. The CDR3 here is CASRGTRGDGYTF. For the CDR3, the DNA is TGTGCCAGCAGGGGGACCAGGGGAGATGGCTACACCTTC.

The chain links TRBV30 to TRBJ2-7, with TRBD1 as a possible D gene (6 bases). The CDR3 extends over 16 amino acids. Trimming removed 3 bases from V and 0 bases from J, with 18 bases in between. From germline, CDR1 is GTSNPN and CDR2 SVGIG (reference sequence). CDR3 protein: CAWRPLQGRISYEQYF. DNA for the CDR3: TGTGCCTGGAGGCCCTTACAGGGAAGGATCTCCTACGAGCAGTACTTC.